This TCR beta chain originates from a study of T cell changes during pregnancy in multiple sclerosis. Some clones are missing from TCRdb's copy, which holds only in-frame ones; the method was immunoSEQ multiplex PCR. The sample shows approximately 36,000 clones, roughly 93% of them seen only once. The CDR3 covers 13 residues. Germline V gene data show CDR1 as SNHLY and CDR2 as FYNNEI. Trimming took off 11 bases at V and 1 base at J, with 14 bases between the two ends. This sequence originates from a female donor with multiple sclerosis, enrolled in a pregnancy study. The V and J genes are TRBV2 and TRBJ1-1, with D unclear. The sample consisted of CD4+ T cells from peripheral blood mononuclear cells, taken in the first trimester of pregnancy. Here the CDR3 DNA reads TGTGCCTGGGGTAGGGCGGGGAACACTGAAGCTTTCTTT. Translation gives CAWGRAGNTEAFF.